This is a list of T cell receptor beta chains from one sample in a study of T cell responses to AZD1222 COVID-19 vaccine. Assay: immunoSEQ multiplex PCR; the TCRdb copy retains only in-frame clones and omits some. The data contain 95,000 to 100,000 clones, about 87% of them singletons. The sample here was peripheral blood, taken 28 days after the second AZD1222 dose. The receptors originated from an adult who received the AZD1222 COVID-19 vaccine. CDR3s include the opening cysteine and the closing phenylalanine or tryptophan. Each record gives: V gene, D gene, J gene, CDR3 protein. A D gene is named only where the DNA matches it firmly.

v_call: TRBV19
d_call: NA
j_call: TRBJ1-3
cdr3_aa: CASTVTGDDSGNTIYF

v_call: TRBV5-1
d_call: NA
j_call: TRBJ2-1
cdr3_aa: CASSLGASAGLYNEQFF

v_call: TRBV20-1
d_call: NA
j_call: TRBJ1-5
cdr3_aa: CSASLGGNQPQHF

v_call: TRBV2
d_call: NA
j_call: TRBJ2-7
cdr3_aa: CASSEEGVGRNEQYF

v_call: TRBV5-1
d_call: TRBD1
j_call: TRBJ2-7
cdr3_aa: CASSLGQGTLAEQYF

v_call: TRBV7-2
d_call: NA
j_call: TRBJ1-4
cdr3_aa: CASSSRARPNEKLFF

v_call: TRBV7-2
d_call: NA
j_call: TRBJ2-5
cdr3_aa: CASSLVLGGETQYF

v_call: TRBV2
d_call: NA
j_call: TRBJ2-7
cdr3_aa: CASRLDAYSYEQYF

v_call: TRBV27
d_call: TRBD1
j_call: TRBJ2-7
cdr3_aa: CASSLGQGALAQYF

v_call: TRBV7-2
d_call: NA
j_call: TRBJ2-1
cdr3_aa: CASSLAGAIYNEQFF

v_call: TRBV2
d_call: NA
j_call: TRBJ1-6
cdr3_aa: CASSDGDSPLHF

v_call: TRBV5-1
d_call: TRBD2
j_call: TRBJ2-1
cdr3_aa: CASSLTSGGLYNEQFF

v_call: TRBV5-6
d_call: TRBD1
j_call: TRBJ2-7
cdr3_aa: CASSSTGGEQYF